This entry lists 17 T cell receptor beta chains sequenced from one sample in a study of cytomegalovirus exposure and HLA in healthy donors. With 60 Vbeta and 13 Jbeta primers, the PCR was carried out. TCRdb's copy holds only in-frame clones and misses some; the assay was immunoSEQ multiplex PCR. Of about 80,000 clones detected, roughly 80% appear once; the ten largest clones hold 20% to 25%. The sample taken for sequencing was PBMCs. These receptor sequences come from a woman in her 40s in good health and CMV-seropositive.

The V and J genes are TRBV18 and TRBJ2-3, with D possibly being TRBD1 (6 bases). V dropped 2 bases and J dropped 4 bases, with 19 bases sitting between them. Per germline, CDR1 KGHSH and CDR2 LQKENI. The CDR3 length is 17 residues. CDR3 DNA: TGTGCCAGCTCACCAGTGTGGGCAGGGGAGTTTCCAGATACGCAGTATTTT. Its translation: CASSPVWAGEFPDTQYF. Combining the CDR3 with reference TRBV18 and TRBJ2-3 gives the whole variable domain NAGVMQNPRHLVRRRGQEARLRCSPMKGHSHVYWYRQLPEEGLKFMVYLQKENIIDESGMPKERFSAEFPKEGPSILRIQQVVRGDSAAYFCASSPVWAGEFPDTQYFGPGTRLTVL.

The rearrangement uses TRBV7-6 and TRBJ2-2; weak D call: TRBD2 (5 bases). The length of the CDR3 is 16 residues. The ends were cut back, 1 base at V and 2 bases at J, with 11 bases in the middle. The germline gives CDR1 SGHVS, CDR2 FNYEAQ. In DNA form, the CDR3 reads TGTGCCAGCAGCTTAGTCTTGGACTTAAACACCGGGGAGCTGTTTTTT. Amino acid sequence: CASSLVLDLNTGELFF.

This clone was detected only a few times. The chain combines TRBV7-2 with TRBJ1-1; 9 nucleotides match TRBD1. The CDR3 length is 16 residues. Germline V gives CDR1 SGHTA, CDR2 FQGNSA. V lost 4 bases and J lost 1; bases outside the gene matches: 7. The CDR3 is CASSSAWGQGNTEAFF. CDR3 DNA sequence: TGTGCCAGCAGCTCTGCCTGGGGACAGGGGAACACTGAAGCTTTCTTT.

The chain employs TRBV19 and TRBJ2-3; 9 nucleotides match TRBD1. CDR3 length: 16 amino acids. CDR1 and CDR2 (germline): LNHDA, SQIVND (reference sequence). Trimming cost V 6 bases and J 1 base; bases outside gene matches: 8. The CDR3 sequence is CASRLLQGAGTDTQYF. The CDR3 coding sequence is TGTGCCAGTAGACTTCTACAGGGGGCGGGCACAGATACGCAGTATTTT.

The genes are TRBV5-1 and TRBJ2-5; D possibly corresponds to TRBD2 (6 bases). The CDR3 consists of 15 residues. Trimming cost V 0 bases and J 1 base, with 10 bases left between them. Germline V CDR1 and CDR2: SGHRS, YFSETQ. The CDR3 protein is CASSLAGSGQETQYF. The CDR3 DNA is TGCGCCAGCAGCTTGGCTGGTAGCGGCCAAGAGACCCAGTACTTC. Full variable domain (remainder filled in from reference TRBV5-1 and TRBJ2-5): KAGVTQTPRYLIKTRGQQVTLSCSPISGHRSVSWYQQTPGQGLQFLFEYFSETQRNKGNFPGRFSGRQFSNSRSEMNVSTLELGDSALYLCASSLAGSGQETQYFGPGTRLLVL.

The V call is TRBV6-1, the J call TRBJ1-1; the D gene is possibly TRBD1 (5 bases). Trimming pared 4 bases from V and 2 bases from J, leaving 11 bases between. The CDR3 consists of 14 residues. The V gene's germline CDR1 is MNHNS and CDR2 SASEGT. The CDR3 loop is CASSARGGNTEAFF. CDR3 nucleotide sequence: TGTGCCAGCAGTGCAAGGGGAGGAAACACTGAAGCTTTCTTT.

The gene calls are TRBV27 and TRBJ1-6; perhaps TRBD1 as D (6 bases). CDR1 is MNHEY and CDR2 is SMNVEV in the germline V gene (reference sequence). This CDR3 is 14 amino acids long. The ends were cut back, 5 bases at V and 10 bases at J, with 15 bases in the middle. For the CDR3, the DNA is TGTGCCAGCAGTCTACAGGGTATATCGTCACCCCTCCACTTT. Its translation: CASSLQGISSPLHF.

The chain carries TRBV6-1 and TRBJ1-1, with 7 nucleotides matching TRBD1. The CDR3 has 15 amino acids. The V gene end was trimmed by 8 bases and the J gene end by 7 bases; junction bases not matched to a gene: 16. Germline V CDR1 and CDR2: MNHNS, SASEGT. In DNA, the CDR3 is TGTGCCAGCGTAGAAACGGCCCAACCAGGGGGTGAAGCTTTCTTT. Its protein is CASVETAQPGGEAFF.

This clone was counted between two and nine times. This chain connects TRBV28 to TRBJ2-3, with 7 positions matching TRBD1. Germline lookup yields CDR1 MDHEN and CDR2 SYDVKM. The junction had 12 bases not matched to a gene; V was cut back by 8 bases and J by 1 base. There are 16 residues in the CDR3. The CDR3 DNA reads TGTGCCAGCCAAGGAAAAGGGACAGTGGGCACAGATACGCAGTATTTT. This codes for CASQGKGTVGTDTQYF.

In its sample, this clone was seen once. The chain carries TRBV28 and TRBJ1-5; the D gene is possibly TRBD1 (5 bases). The CDR3 covers 13 residues. Per the germline V gene, CDR1 is MDHEN and CDR2 is SYDVKM. Between the trimmed V and J ends, which lost 1 base and 7 bases, there was a span of 8 bases. The CDR3 nucleotides read TGTGCCAGCAGTTTATCAGGGAACCAGCCCCAGCATTTT. It translates to CASSLSGNQPQHF.

The rearrangement uses TRBV18 and TRBJ2-1; TRBD2 aligns across 10 bases. The CDR3 extends over 17 amino acids. V dropped 3 bases and J dropped 2; count of bases not matched to a gene: 7. In germline, CDR1 is KGHSH, CDR2 LQKENI. CDR3 amino acids: CASSPEVTSGAYNEQFF. CDR3 sequence (DNA): TGTGCCAGCTCACCCGAGGTCACTAGCGGGGCCTACAATGAGCAGTTCTTC.

The chain uses TRBV6-5 and TRBJ2-3, with D perhaps TRBD2 (5 bases). CDR1 is MNHEY, CDR2 SVGAGI, per germline. The CDR3 length is 15 residues. Trimming removed 8 bases from V and 1 base from J, with 16 bases in between. CDR3 in DNA: TGTGCCAGCGGAGGAGTCGGGGTAGGCACAGATACGCAGTATTTT. Translation: CASGGVGVGTDTQYF.

J is TRBJ2-7 and V is TRBV29-1; D call uncertain. CDR1 is SQVTM, CDR2 ANQGSEA, per germline. The CDR3 totals 12 residues. The V end was cut by 4 bases, the J end by 6 bases, with 13 bases between. The CDR3 sequence is CSVGPTAGEQYF. CDR3 sequence (DNA): TGCAGCGTTGGACCTACAGCAGGCGAGCAGTACTTC.

This clone appeared a single time. V and J are TRBV29-1 and TRBJ1-2, with TRBD1 matching 9 bases. The CDR3 spans 14 residues. With 7 bases clipped from V and 3 bases from J, the junction kept 9 bases outside the gene matches. From germline, CDR1 is SQVTM and CDR2 ANQGSEA. The CDR3 is CSALGQGEHYGYTF. CDR3 bases: TGCAGCGCTTTGGGACAGGGTGAACACTATGGCTACACCTTC.

The rearrangement links TRBV7-2 to TRBJ2-1, with D uncertain. Germline V gene sequence: CDR1 SGHTA, CDR2 FQGNSA. The CDR3 is 11 residues long. V dropped 3 bases and J dropped 8 bases, with 5 bases sitting between them. The CDR3, as DNA: TGTGCCAGCAGCTTTTATCATGAGCAGTTCTTC. Translated: CASSFYHEQFF.

V is TRBV27 and J is TRBJ2-1; 9 bases fit TRBD2. The CDR3 has 17 residues. CDR1 MNHEY and CDR2 SMNVEV come from the germline V gene (reference sequence). V lost 6 bases and J lost 0; bases outside the gene matches: 9. CDR3 DNA sequence: TGTGCCAGCAGCCCAACTAGCGGGTCCCTCTCCTACAATGAGCAGTTCTTC. Translating gives CASSPTSGSLSYNEQFF.

This chain joins TRBV27 and TRBJ2-7, with 7 bases that match TRBD1. This CDR3 spans 14 amino acids. J lost 3 bases, V lost 3 bases, and 5 bases had no gene match. Looked up from germline, CDR1 is MNHEY and CDR2 is SMNVEV (reference sequence). The CDR3 DNA reads TGTGCCAGCAGTTTCCTCGGACAGGTCTACGAGCAGTACTTC. Its protein product is CASSFLGQVYEQYF.